This T cell receptor (beta chain) comes out of a study of OX40 agonist ivuxolimab in advanced cancers. Germline values: CDR1 KGHSY, CDR2 FQNENV. V gave up 8 bases and J gave up 6 bases, with 19 bases separating them. The CDR3 extends over 14 amino acids. Produced via immunoSEQ multiplex PCR; TCRdb's table is partial and in-frame only. This sample has tens of thousands of clones, with approximately 87% found just once. The clonotype comes from an adult with an advanced solid tumor such as melanoma, head and neck, liver or kidney cancer. The gene calls are TRBV16 and TRBJ1-2; D is possibly TRBD1 (5 bases). The sample consisted of CD4+ or CD8+ T cells sorted from blood, taken in a trial of the OX40 agonist ivuxolimab. Here the CDR3 reads CASPGDAPRDGYTF. The CDR3 DNA reads as TGTGCCAGCCCCGGGGACGCCCCCAGGGATGGCTACACCTTC.